This TCR beta chain is drawn from a study of CD4+ T cells in melanoma (dated 2022 in TCRdb). With regard to the full study: Neoantigen-specific CD4+ T cells in human melanoma were what the study investigated. The paper as a whole reports these results and caveats: According to the report, neoantigen-specific CD4+ T cells in melanoma displayed diverse differentiation states. The report described a correlation between neoantigen-specific CD4+ T cells and the function of CD8+ T cells, macrophages and B cells.

The library was generated by the immunoSEQ multiplex PCR assay. TCRdb took over this immuneACCESS table, retaining in-frame rearrangements with V and J assigned. Such tables are incomplete; in checked studies, under half of the missing clones stem from an unresolved V gene, and the remainder is unexplained. The sample has about 110,000 clones on record, 92% of them singletons. In total, the top ten clones hold 3% to 4% of the sample. V is shortened by 0 bases, J by 5 bases, and the region joining them spans 16 bases. CDR1 and CDR2, per the germline V gene, are SGDLS and YYNGEE. The CDR3 has 16 amino acids, counting the end cysteine and phenylalanine. The retained sequence is limited to the CDR3, 48 bases, with the frame set at the first base. On this clone itself: Its target antigen remains unknown. No much larger clonotype is one base removed from it; base qualities were not supplied.

Donors were patients with melanoma. The receptor's source is a human donor with melanoma. The rearranged segments are TRBV9 and TRBJ2-3; the D gene identity is not certain. The specimen was peripheral blood. The CDR3 reads CASSVGPPTSRDTQYF. The sequenced DNA is TGTGCCAGCAGCGTAGGTCCCCCGACTTCCCGAGATACGCAGTATTTT.